One T cell receptor (beta chain) is described in this entry. Its specificity is not known. With 60 Vbeta and 13 Jbeta primers, the PCR was carried out. Profiling relied on immunoSEQ multiplex PCR, and the TCRdb table lists in-frame clones only, not all of them. Of some 180,000 clones in the sample, roughly an eighth were seen once. Germline V CDR1 and CDR2: SGHRS, YFSETQ. CDR3 size: 19 residues. Unmatched junction bases numbered 9, after V lost 4 bases and J lost 1 base. This specimen belongs to a study of cytomegalovirus exposure and HLA in healthy donors. Study results and caveats: Sequence variants that were highly shared formed a cluster that was likely a sequencing artifact. Analyzed later, most CMV-associated TCR beta chains appeared HLA-restricted. Later analysis placed DRB1 highest and HLA-C lowest in TCR association rates, which differed by HLA locus. CMV serostatus stood as the only immune exposure information on hand.

The rearrangement links TRBV5-1 to TRBJ2-6; 12 positions agree with TRBD1. Specimen: PBMCs. This receptor was taken from a man over 45 in good health and CMV-seropositive. Here the CDR3 reads CASSTRSGQGASGANVLTF. The CDR3 nucleotides read TGCGCCAGCAGCACCCGCTCGGGACAGGGGGCATCTGGGGCCAACGTCCTGACTTTC.